This T cell receptor beta chain was recovered during a study of blood T cell repertoires in COVID-19. Overall study context: The United States, Italy and Spain provided the acute and convalescent COVID-19 samples.

The CDR3 consists of 15 residues. The germline CDR1 and CDR2 sequences are SNHLY and FYNNEI. V was clipped by 6 bases and J by 1 base, with 15 bases between them. In the original processing: Amplification of reference gene primers provided the estimated nucleated cell counts. The protocol was immunoSEQ multiplex PCR, while the TCRdb copy is restricted to in-frame clones and leaves out a portion. V, J and clone size reflect that table, while D and trimming were determined from the DNA. The data hold over 400,000 clones, with approximately 85% observed a single time. What was sequenced was peripheral blood. This receptor was identified in a human donor in a cohort sampled during active COVID-19. This chain connects TRBV2 to TRBJ1-1; D is perhaps TRBD1 (6 bases). The CDR3 DNA is TGTGCCAGCAGGGTCGAAGAGACAGGGAACACTGAAGCTTTCTTT. Protein product: CASRVEETGNTEAFF.